This TCR beta chain was sequenced during a study of shared clonotypes between healthy human individuals. Study information: CD4 naive and CD4 memory each took three plates per donor, while CD8 naive took two and CD8 memory one.

Concerning this clone itself: Its antigen is currently unknown.

Study-level findings and limits: Only a few donors were included, so the genetic and exposure-history diversity represented was limited.

Produced via immunoSEQ multiplex PCR; TCRdb's table is partial and in-frame only. Among 2 million to 3 million clones listed, approximately 93% were seen once. This CDR3 spans 15 amino acids. Between the trimmed V and J ends, which lost 7 bases and 5 bases, there was a span of 15 bases. Looked up from germline, CDR1 is SNHLY and CDR2 is FYNNEI. This chain joins TRBV2 and TRBJ1-6; D unresolved. The sample was naive CD4+ T cells from PBMCs. Described subset: CD45RA+ positively selected. The clonotype comes from a man between 18 and 35 years old in good health. Some clones in this sample may be carry-over from other donors' samples. The CDR3, as DNA: TGTGCCAGCACCCCCTGGAGTCAGAATAATTCACCCCTCCACTTT. This translates into CASTPWSQNNSPLHF.